The 13 T cell receptor beta chains reported below all come from one sample, sequenced in a study of T cell repertoires in ileal Crohn's disease. Documented time point: inflamed ileum from the surgical specimen. Method: immunoSEQ multiplex PCR; TCRdb's copy keeps in-frame clones and lacks some. The sample lists some 8,000 clones; 65% to 90% were seen once. Material for sequencing was ileal tissue. Receptors were obtained from an adult with Crohn's disease.

CDR3 coding DNA: TGCAGCATAATGACAGCGCGATACACCCAGTACTTC. The encoded protein is CSIMTARYTQYF. The V call is TRBV29-1, the J call TRBJ2-5; a possible D gene is TRBD1 (5 bases). The CDR3 extends over 12 amino acids. Between the trimmed V and J ends, which lost 8 bases and 8 bases, there was a span of 18 bases. Germline V gives CDR1 SQVTM, CDR2 ANQGSEA.

This chain connects TRBV7-9 to TRBJ2-3; D is ambiguous. The germline CDR1 and CDR2 sequences are SEHNR and FQNEAQ (reference sequence). Trimming removed 0 bases from V and 5 bases from J, with 6 bases in between. The CDR3 consists of 13 residues. DNA of the CDR3: TGTGCCAGCAGCTTAGCGAGTGGAGATACGCAGTATTTT. It yields the protein CASSLASGDTQYF. The full variable domain, in which reference TRBV7-9 and TRBJ2-3 provide the parts outside the CDR3, is DTGVSQNPRHKITKRGQNVTFRCDPISEHNRLYWYRQTLGQGPEFLTYFQNEAQLEKSRLLSDRFSAERPKGSFSTLEIQRTEQGDSAMYLCASSLASGDTQYFGPGTRLTVL.

V and J are TRBV29-1 and TRBJ1-1; 7 nucleotides align to TRBD1. CDR3 length: 13 residues. CDR1 and CDR2 (germline): SQVTM, ANQGSEA. Trimming removed 7 bases from V and 1 base from J; junction bases left unmatched: 6. In nucleotides, the CDR3 is TGCAGCGCAGACAGGGCGGAGAACACTGAAGCTTTCTTT. It codes for CSADRAENTEAFF.

The chain joins TRBV18 to TRBJ1-4; 12 bases align to TRBD1. CDR1 KGHSH and CDR2 LQKENI come from the germline V gene. CDR3 length: 16 amino acids. J gave up 3 bases and V 3 bases, and 2 bases lay outside the gene matches. This chain's CDR3 is CASSPGQGAANEKLFF. The CDR3, as DNA: TGTGCCAGCTCACCGGGACAGGGGGCAGCTAATGAAAAACTGTTTTTT.

In this sample, this clone turned up once. The chain joins TRBV4-3 to TRBJ1-5; D possibly corresponds to TRBD1 (5 bases). Germline V lookup: CDR1 LGHNA, CDR2 YSLEER. The CDR3 covers 15 residues. Trimming shortened V by 0 bases and J by 5 bases, and 11 bases separated the two germline ends. CDR3: CASSQDRAGYQPQHF. The CDR3 DNA sequence: TGCGCCAGCAGCCAAGATCGGGCAGGGTATCAGCCCCAGCATTTT.

V usage is TRBV18 and J usage is TRBJ2-3, with 10 bases lining up with TRBD2. The J segment lost 4 bases and the V segment lost 3 bases, leaving 13 bases of the junction unmatched. CDR1 and CDR2 (germline): KGHSH, LQKENI. This CDR3 has 18 amino acids. The CDR3 region has the DNA TGTGCCAGCTCACCCCGAGGAGCGGGGGGGAGTTTGGCAGATACGCAGTATTTT. Its protein product is CASSPRGAGGSLADTQYF.

The genes are TRBV7-3 and TRBJ1-1; D gene ambiguous. This CDR3 contains 15 residues. The germline V gene encodes CDR1 SGHTA and CDR2 FQGTGA. Deletions cut 2 bases from V and 4 bases from J, with 14 bases between. The CDR3 region is CASSLDPGSSTEAFF. The CDR3 coding sequence is TGTGCCAGCAGCTTAGATCCGGGTAGTAGCACTGAAGCTTTCTTT.

The chain uses TRBV5-1 and TRBJ2-2, with 13 bases aligning to TRBD2. The CDR3 sequence is 16 residues long. V lost 4 bases and J lost 7; bases outside the gene matches: 7. Germline-derived CDR1 and CDR2 are SGHRS and YFSETQ. The CDR3 here is CASSQYRLAGGGELFF. In DNA form, the CDR3 reads TGCGCCAGCAGCCAATATCGACTAGCGGGAGGCGGGGAGCTGTTTTTT.

This chain links TRBV5-4 with TRBJ1-6; unclear D gene. Germline V gives CDR1 SGHNT, CDR2 YYREEE (reference sequence). V was pared by 4 bases and J by 8 bases, with 10 bases between. The CDR3 has 13 amino acids. The CDR3 DNA reads as TGTGCCAGCAGCCGCATCCTCGATTCACCCCTCCACTTT. Protein: CASSRILDSPLHF.

The chain recombines TRBV11-3 with TRBJ1-1, with D perhaps matching TRBD1 (5 bases). From germline, CDR1 is SGHNT and CDR2 YENEEA. Trimming shortened V by 5 bases and J by 10 bases, and 17 bases separated the two germline ends. The CDR3 is 13 residues long. Written as DNA, the CDR3 is TGTGCCAGCAGCCCTGGGGACGGAAGGGTAGCTTTCTTT. Translation: CASSPGDGRVAFF. The full variable domain, rest sourced from reference TRBV11-3 and TRBJ1-1, is EAGVVQSPRYKIIEKKQPVAFWCNPISGHNTLYWYLQNLGQGPELLIRYENEEAVDDSQLPKDRFSAERLKGVDSTLKIQPAELGDSAVYLCASSPGDGRVAFFGQGTRLTVV.

V is TRBV9 and J is TRBJ2-3, with 7 bases lining up with TRBD1. Germline values: CDR1 SGDLS, CDR2 YYNGEE. This CDR3 is built from 14 residues. J was trimmed by 6 bases and V by 4 bases; bases with no gene match: 8. CDR3 DNA: TGTGCCAGCAGCTTTGACAGGGTGGTGGATACGCAGTATTTT. Its translation is CASSFDRVVDTQYF.

The J gene is TRBJ2-2, the V gene TRBV10-3, with unresolved D. CDR1 and CDR2 (germline): ENHRY, SYGVKD. The germline V and J ends were trimmed by 7 bases and 0 bases, with 9 bases remaining between them. The CDR3 covers 14 residues. This chain's CDR3 is CAIKGTANTGELFF. Here the CDR3 DNA reads TGTGCCATCAAGGGCACCGCGAACACCGGGGAGCTGTTTTTT.

The chain uses TRBV13 and TRBJ1-1; no reliable D call. The V end lost 1 base, the J end lost 2 bases, and 5 bases lay between the germline ends. From germline, CDR1 is PRHDT and CDR2 FYEKMQ (reference sequence). The length of the CDR3 is 13 residues. CDR3 nucleotide sequence: TGTGCCAGCAGCTTAGACAGAAACACTGAAGCTTTCTTT. Its translation: CASSLDRNTEAFF.